These 9 T cell receptor beta chains originate from one sample sequenced in a study of T-cell reconstitution after alpha-beta-depleted transplantation in children (TCRdb year 2016). The label giving this sample's treatment or condition can be read as: allogeneic hematopoietic cell transplantation with graft depleted of TCRalphabeta T cells and CD19 B cells. The library relied on PCR. Sequencing used an Illumina HiSeq 2500. TCR library preparation used molecular barcoding, with unique molecular identifiers applied to normalize quantification of the TCRbeta repertoire. Through fastp at Q25 and MiXCR, TCRdb rebuilt clones from the public reads, retaining in-frame beta chains. CDR3 protein sequences are deduplicated, and each keeps its most common genes and DNA. The sample has roughly 790,000 distinct CDR3 sequences on record, roughly 15% of them singletons. The ten largest clones add up to about 5% of the sample.

Sequencing used PBMCs, mostly from graft donor cells, obtained 360 days after TCRalphabeta/CD19-depleted stem cell transplant. These receptors originate from a male patient under 18 who had a stem cell transplant for acute lymphoblastic leukemia, so the T cells may come from the graft donor.

The table lists this clonotype with a few counts. This chain connects TRBV18 to TRBJ2-4; no firm D call. Germline V CDR1 and CDR2: KGHSH, LQKENI. Between the trimmed V and J ends, which lost 2 bases and 2 bases, there was a span of 16 bases. The CDR3 is 17 residues long. CDR3 DNA sequence: TGTGCCAGCTCACCAAACTTTAGGACGGCATCCAAAAACATTCAGTACTTC. This encodes CASSPNFRTASKNIQYF.

The chain combines TRBV6-1 with TRBJ2-7, with 9 bases fitting TRBD2. The CDR3 contains 14 residues. Trimming cost V 6 bases and J 8 bases; bases outside gene matches: 11. In germline, CDR1 is MNHNS, CDR2 SASEGT. The CDR3 loop is CASSRQPSGTKQYF. CDR3 DNA sequence: TGTGCCAGCAGCCGACAGCCTAGCGGGACCAAGCAGTACTTC.

The chain has TRBV7-9 and TRBJ1-2; the D gene is possibly TRBD1 (6 bases). Trimming took off 2 bases at V and 13 bases at J, with 20 bases between the two ends. Germline V gene sequence: CDR1 SEHNR, CDR2 FQNEAQ (reference sequence). This CDR3 is built from 14 residues. The CDR3, as DNA: TGTGCCAGCAGCTTATACCGGGACACGCATGAAGGCACCTTC. This encodes CASSLYRDTHEGTF.

This chain connects TRBV25-1 to TRBJ2-1; tentative D call: TRBD2 (5 bases). Germline CDR1 is MGHDK and CDR2 is SYGVNS. V was pared by 6 bases and J by 4 bases, with 16 bases between. This CDR3 comprises 15 residues. Here the CDR3 DNA reads TGTGCCAGCAGCCCTATTCGGGGTTTATACAATGAGCAGTTCTTC. It yields the protein CASSPIRGLYNEQFF.

The gene calls are TRBV5-6 and TRBJ2-7; a weak D match, TRBD2 (5 bases). The CDR3 contains 13 residues. The germline V and J ends were trimmed by 6 bases and 3 bases, with 13 bases remaining between them. CDR1 is SGHDT and CDR2 is YYEEEE in the germline V gene. The CDR3 loop is CASNAGPLYEQYF. The CDR3 DNA reads as TGTGCCAGCAACGCGGGTCCTCTCTACGAGCAGTACTTC.

The chain joins TRBV7-6 to TRBJ2-1, with 10 bases lining up with TRBD2. Losses at the gene ends were 3 bases for V and 10 bases for J; bases not matched to a gene: 12. From germline, CDR1 is SGHVS and CDR2 FNYEAQ. This CDR3 has 16 amino acids. The CDR3 DNA reads as TGTGCCAGCAGCTTCCTCGGACTAGCGGTTAAGGAAGAGCAGTTCTTC. The encoded protein is CASSFLGLAVKEEQFF.

The DNA of the CDR3 is TGTGCCAGCAGTTTTACGAGCCCAGTCAACTATGGCTACACCTTC. Protein: CASSFTSPVNYGYTF. The chain is built from TRBV6-5 and TRBJ1-2; D is unresolved. This CDR3 comprises 15 residues. The ends were cut back, 4 bases at V and 2 bases at J, with 14 bases in the middle. Germline V CDR1 and CDR2: MNHEY, SVGAGI.

J is TRBJ2-7 and V is TRBV12-5; the match to TRBD1 covers 7 bases. V lost 6 bases, J lost 2 bases, and 7 bases stayed unmatched. The V gene's germline CDR1 is LGHNT and CDR2 FRNRAP. The CDR3 has 14 amino acids. CDR3 DNA: TGTGCTAGTGGATCCGGGACAGCGGCCTACGAGCAGTACTTC. Translating it yields CASGSGTAAYEQYF.

The genes are TRBV9 and TRBJ1-4; the D gene is possibly TRBD1 (5 bases). Trimming took 0 bases from V and 2 from J, leaving 8 bases between them. Germline-derived CDR1 and CDR2 are SGDLS and YYNGEE. The CDR3 sequence is 15 residues long. Here the CDR3 reads CASSVEGETNEKLFF. DNA for the CDR3: TGTGCCAGCAGCGTAGAAGGGGAGACTAATGAAAAACTGTTTTTT. Drawing the rest from reference TRBV9 and TRBJ1-4, the complete variable domain is DSGVTQTPKHLITATGQRVTLRCSPRSGDLSVYWYQQSLDQGLQFLIQYYNGEERAKGNILERFSAQQFPDLHSELNLSSLELGDSALYFCASSVEGETNEKLFFGSGTQLSVL.